This passage covers 7 T cell receptor beta chains from one sample sequenced in a study of human T cells and chemical hapten exposure. The time point here: patch test 1, 2 weeks after DPC sensitization. Treatment of the sample: therapeutic diphenylcyclopropenone sensitization with weekly scalp DPC. TCRdb fed the RACE reads into MiXCR, producing one record per CDR3 protein. The sample has under 120,000 distinct CDR3 sequences, around 10% seen once. Specimen: whole blood, collected in connection with sensitization to the hapten diphenylcyclopropenone (DPC). These receptors all stem from a middle-aged woman with alopecia areata. Some clones in this sample may be carry-over from other donors' samples.

The V and J genes are TRBV21-1 and TRBJ1-4. TRBV21-1 is given as a pseudogene. The CDR3 contains 16 residues. The CDR3 region has the DNA TGTGCCAGCAGCAAAGGTGTGCGGCGGGAAAATGAAAAACTGTTTTTT. Protein product: CASSKGVRRENEKLFF.

This clonotype was seen repeatedly, ten times or more. V gene TRBV11-2 combines with J gene TRBJ2-5; 10 bases are shared with TRBD1. Per the germline V gene, CDR1 is SGHAT and CDR2 is FQNNGV. V dropped 4 bases and J dropped 0; count of bases not matched to a gene: 11. The CDR3 is made up of 18 amino acids. CDR3 sequence (DNA): TGTGCCAGCAGCTCCCGCCGGCCGGGACAGGGGTACCAAGAGACCCAGTACTTC. Its translation is CASSSRRPGQGYQETQYF.

This clonotype showed up many times. J is TRBJ2-2 and V is TRBV7-2; a possible D gene is TRBD2 (5 bases). This CDR3 is 14 amino acids long. V was cut by 0 bases and J by 5 bases, with 7 bases left in between. The V gene's germline CDR1 is SGHTA and CDR2 FQGNSA. The CDR3 is CASSLAQRTGELFF. The CDR3 DNA reads TGTGCCAGCAGCTTAGCCCAGCGGACCGGGGAGCTGTTTTTT.

This chain links TRBV2 with TRBJ2-3, with 9 bases matching TRBD1. The CDR3 covers 15 residues. The germline V gene encodes CDR1 SNHLY and CDR2 FYNNEI. After removal of 4 bases from V and 4 bases from J, the junction contained 6 bases not matched to a gene. The CDR3, as DNA: TGTGCCAGCAGTGCCGATCGGACAGGGGCAGATACGCAGTATTTT. Its translation: CASSADRTGADTQYF.

Many counts were recorded for this clonotype. The V call is TRBV7-2, the J call TRBJ2-3, with a tentative D call TRBD2 (7 bases). Between the trimmed V and J ends, which lost 2 bases and 0 bases, there was a span of 9 bases. Germline V lookup: CDR1 SGHTA, CDR2 FQGNSA. The CDR3 covers 15 residues. This CDR3 reads CASSLRGGSTDTQYF. In nucleotides, the CDR3 is TGTGCCAGCAGCTTACGCGGGGGCAGCACAGATACGCAGTATTTT.

This clonotype was counted between two and nine times. The chain has TRBV12-3 or TRBV12-4 and TRBJ2-7; 9 positions match TRBD1. The CDR3 has 15 residues. With V trimmed by 5 bases and J by 4 bases, 9 bases remained unmatched. CDR3 coding DNA: TGTGCCAGCAGTACGGACAGGGGTATAAGGTACGAGCAGTACTTC. Translating it yields CASSTDRGIRYEQYF.

This clonotype has only a few counts. This chain links TRBV28 with TRBJ2-5, with D possibly being TRBD2 (6 bases). This CDR3 region has 14 residues. The germline V gene encodes CDR1 MDHEN and CDR2 SYDVKM. V was clipped by 7 bases and J by 4 bases, with 16 bases between them. CDR3 residues: CASKTGGSGETQYF. In nucleotides, the CDR3 is TGTGCCAGCAAAACCGGGGGATCAGGAGAGACCCAGTACTTC.